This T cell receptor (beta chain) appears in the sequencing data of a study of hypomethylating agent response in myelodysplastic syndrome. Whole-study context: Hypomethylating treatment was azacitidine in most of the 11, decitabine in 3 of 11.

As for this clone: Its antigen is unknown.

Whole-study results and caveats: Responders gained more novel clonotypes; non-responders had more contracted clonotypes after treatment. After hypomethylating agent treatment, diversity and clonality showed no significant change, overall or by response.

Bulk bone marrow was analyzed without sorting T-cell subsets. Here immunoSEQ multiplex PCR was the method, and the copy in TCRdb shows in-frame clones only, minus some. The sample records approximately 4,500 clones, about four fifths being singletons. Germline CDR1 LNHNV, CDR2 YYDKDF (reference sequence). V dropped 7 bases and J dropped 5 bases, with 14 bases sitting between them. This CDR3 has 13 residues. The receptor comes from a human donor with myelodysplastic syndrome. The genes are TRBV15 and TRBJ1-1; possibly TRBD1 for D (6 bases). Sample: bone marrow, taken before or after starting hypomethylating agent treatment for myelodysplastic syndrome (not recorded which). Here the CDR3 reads CATTIEGGTEAFF. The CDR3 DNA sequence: TGTGCCACCACTATTGAGGGGGGGACTGAAGCTTTCTTT.